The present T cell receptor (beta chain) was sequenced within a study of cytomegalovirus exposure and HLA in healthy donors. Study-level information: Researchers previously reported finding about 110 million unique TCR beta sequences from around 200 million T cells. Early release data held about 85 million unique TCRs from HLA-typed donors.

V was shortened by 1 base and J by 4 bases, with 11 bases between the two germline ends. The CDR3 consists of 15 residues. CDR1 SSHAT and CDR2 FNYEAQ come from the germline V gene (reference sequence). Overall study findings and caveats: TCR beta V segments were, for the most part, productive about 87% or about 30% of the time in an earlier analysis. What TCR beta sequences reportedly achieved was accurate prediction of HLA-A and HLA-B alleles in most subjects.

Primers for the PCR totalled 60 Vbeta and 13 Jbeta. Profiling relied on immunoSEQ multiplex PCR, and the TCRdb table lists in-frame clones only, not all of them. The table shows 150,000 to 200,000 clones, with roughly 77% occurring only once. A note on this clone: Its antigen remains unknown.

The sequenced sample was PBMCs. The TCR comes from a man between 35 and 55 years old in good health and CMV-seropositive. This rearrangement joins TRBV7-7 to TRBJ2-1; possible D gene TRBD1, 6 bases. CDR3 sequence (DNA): TGTGCCAGCAGCTTAGGAAGAGGGGGTTACAATGAGCAGTTCTTC. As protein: CASSLGRGGYNEQFF.